This TCR beta chain stems from a study of blood T cell repertoires in COVID-19. Germline CDR1 GTSNPN, CDR2 SVGIG (reference sequence). The CDR3 length is 15 residues. The trim removed 4 bases at V and 6 bases at J, leaving 13 bases unmatched. TCRdb's copy holds only in-frame clones and misses some; the assay was immunoSEQ multiplex PCR. This sample yields over 15,000 clones, of which roughly three quarters are seen a single time; 20% to 25% belongs to the top ten. The receptor was isolated from a man between 60 and 75 years old with active or convalescent COVID-19. The chain has TRBV30 and TRBJ1-1; 8 bases agree with TRBD1. The sequencing input was peripheral blood. In DNA form, the CDR3 reads TGTGCCTGGACCTCCACAGGGGGGTACTTCGCTGAAGCTTTCTTT. It codes for CAWTSTGGYFAEAFF.